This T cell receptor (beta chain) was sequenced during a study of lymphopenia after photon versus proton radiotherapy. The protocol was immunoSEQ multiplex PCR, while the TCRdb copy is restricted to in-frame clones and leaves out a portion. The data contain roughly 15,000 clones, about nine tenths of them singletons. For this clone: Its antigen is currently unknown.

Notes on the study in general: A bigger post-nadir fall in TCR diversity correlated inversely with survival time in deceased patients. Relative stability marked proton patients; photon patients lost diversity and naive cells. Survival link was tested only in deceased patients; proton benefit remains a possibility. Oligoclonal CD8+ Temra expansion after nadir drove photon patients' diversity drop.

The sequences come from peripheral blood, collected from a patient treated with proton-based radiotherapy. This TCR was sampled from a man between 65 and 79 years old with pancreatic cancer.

The CDR3 spells CASNPNRDTSPLHF. CDR3 nucleotides: TGTGCCAGCAACCCTAACCGGGACACTTCACCCCTCCACTTT. The chain recombines TRBV6-5 with TRBJ1-6, with a weak D call TRBD1 (6 bases). Germline CDR1 is MNHEY and CDR2 is SVGAGI. The CDR3 extends over 14 amino acids. Trimming stripped 7 bases from V and 9 bases from J, with 16 bases between.